Listed below are T cell receptor beta chains from one sample, sequenced in a study of human versus mouse CDR3 diversity and MHC coevolution. The method was immunoSEQ multiplex PCR; TCRdb's version includes in-frame clones alone and lacks a portion of them. Altogether over 60,000 clones are present, about 90% being singletons, with the ten largest covering around 0.15%. The sequencing input was naive CD4+ T cells from blood. These TCRs come from a person aged 25 to 69 in good health. The CDR3 runs from the conserved cysteine through the conserved F or W. D genes are given only for firm matches. Only part of the rows carry a size: once, few, many, or a class if the clone is expanded.

D	V	size	J	length	DNA	CDR3
NA	TRBV5-1	once	TRBJ2-1	15	TGCGCCAGCAGCTTGTCTAGCCTCCAGTTCAATGAGCAGTTCTTC	CASSLSSLQFNEQFF
TRBD1	TRBV18	NA	TRBJ1-4	15	TGTGCCAGCTCACCCAGGACAGGGATTATGGAAAAACTGTTTTTT	CASSPRTGIMEKLFF
NA	TRBV6-5	NA	TRBJ2-7	15	TGTGCCAGCAGTTACTCGACCGGGGTTGGATACGAGCAGTACTTC	CASSYSTGVGYEQYF
TRBD1	TRBV6-5	NA	TRBJ2-7	14	TGTGCCAGCAGGCAGCCGGGACAGGGCTACGAGCAGTACTTC	CASRQPGQGYEQYF
TRBD1	TRBV6-1	NA	TRBJ2-7	17	TGTGCCAGCAGTGAATGGGCGGTGGACAGGGGGCCCTACGAGCAGTACTTC	CASSEWAVDRGPYEQYF
NA	TRBV7-9	NA	TRBJ1-1	15	TGTGCCAGCAGCTTAGTGGCAGGGCAGAACACTGAAGCTTTCTTT	CASSLVAGQNTEAFF
NA	TRBV10-1	NA	TRBJ2-7	15	TGCGCCAGCAGTGAGTCGGGCAGGGGTTGGCACGAGCAGTACTTC	CASSESGRGWHEQYF
NA	TRBV5-1	once	TRBJ1-1	13	TGCGCCAGCAGCGAAAGCATGAACACTGAAGCTTTCTTT	CASSESMNTEAFF
TRBD2	TRBV5-1	NA	TRBJ2-7	14	TGCGCCAGCAGCTTGGAGGCTAGCGGCTACGAGCAGTACTTC	CASSLEASGYEQYF
TRBD2	TRBV7-2	NA	TRBJ2-1	17	TGTGCCAGCAGCTTAGTAAGTTTGCGGACTAGCCTCAATGAGCAGTTCTTC	CASSLVSLRTSLNEQFF
NA	TRBV28	NA	TRBJ2-7	14	TGTGCCAGCAGTTTATCCTGGAGGGTGGACGAGCAGTACTTC	CASSLSWRVDEQYF
NA	TRBV2	NA	TRBJ2-7	13	TGTGCCAGCAGTGCGGGGGAAAGGAGCGAGCAGTACTTC	CASSAGERSEQYF
NA	TRBV6-5	NA	TRBJ2-2	12	TGTGCCAGCAGTTATGCGACCGGGGAGCTGTTTTTT	CASSYATGELFF
TRBD1	TRBV19	NA	TRBJ1-4	14	TGTGCCAGTAGACAACAGGGGGATAGTGAAAAACTGTTTTTT	CASRQQGDSEKLFF
NA	TRBV7-9	NA	TRBJ2-1	14	TGTGCCAGCAGCTTCTATACAGATTACAATGAGCAGTTCTTC	CASSFYTDYNEQFF
TRBD1	TRBV30	NA	TRBJ1-3	15	TGTGCCTCGACGGGACAGTCGAGCTCTGGAAACACCATATATTTT	CASTGQSSSGNTIYF
NA	TRBV28	few	TRBJ1-3	15	TGTGCCAGCAATACCGGGAACCCCTCTGGAAACACCATATATTTT	CASNTGNPSGNTIYF
TRBD1	TRBV7-9	NA	TRBJ1-2	15	TGTGCCAGCAGCCACCTTGGGACAGGGAGATATGGCTACACCTTC	CASSHLGTGRYGYTF
TRBD1	TRBV7-3	NA	TRBJ1-4	14	TGTGCCAGCAGCTCAGACAGGGGATATGAAAAACTGTTTTTT	CASSSDRGYEKLFF
TRBD1	TRBV5-5	NA	TRBJ1-5	14	TGTGCCAGCAGCGCGGAGGGGGCCAATCAGCCCCAGCATTTT	CASSAEGANQPQHF
TRBD1	TRBV18	NA	TRBJ1-5	14	TGTGCCAGCTCACCCGACAGGGACAATCAGCCCCAGCATTTT	CASSPDRDNQPQHF